This TCR beta chain emerged from a study of OX40 agonist ivuxolimab in advanced cancers. Patients were ruled out by autoimmune disease history or systemic immunosuppression. Assay: immunoSEQ multiplex PCR; the TCRdb copy retains only in-frame clones and omits some. The sample contains roughly 87,000 clones, about 90% of which appear only once. Findings and limits, study-wide: Partial responders dosed at 0.1-3.0 mg/kg displayed clonal expansion ranking among the lowest. There was clonal expansion of CD4+ and CD8+ blood T cells by week 6 at 0.1 to 3.0 mg/kg. CD8+ T cells showed, on average, more clonal expansion than CD4+ cells.

The V gene lost 7 bases and the J gene lost 7 bases, with 14 bases spanning the gap. The CDR3 has 13 residues. From germline, CDR1 is LNHDA and CDR2 SQIVND (reference sequence). About this clone itself: Antigen specificity is unknown.

This sequence was found in an adult with an advanced solid tumor such as melanoma, head and neck, liver or kidney cancer. V is TRBV19 and J is TRBJ1-3; D perhaps matches TRBD1 (5 bases). The sample here was CD4+ or CD8+ T cells sorted from blood, taken in a trial of the OX40 agonist ivuxolimab. CDR3 coding DNA: TGTGCCAGTAAACGGGGGAGGGTTAACACCATATATTTT. The encoded protein is CASKRGRVNTIYF.